A selection of T cell receptor beta chains follows, all from one sample in a study of identical twins. One entry per CDR3 protein results from TCRdb running MiXCR on the 5' RACE reads. The table lists fewer than 550,000 distinct CDR3 sequences, 14% of them singletons. These data were likewise used in another study, on yellow fever vaccine responses in identical twins.

Specimen: CD4+ T cells sorted from blood. Receptors originate from a woman under 30 in good health. Each CDR3 is given with its conserved first and last residue. Not every row has a clone size; where given, it reads once, few, many or a size class.

>16|-|TRBV20-1|TRBJ2-3
CSARDPQRASTDTQYF
>15|many|TRBV15|TRBJ1-2
CATSRDLKGWNGYTF
>17|-|TRBV5-1|TRBJ1-1
CASSLGGTAGMNTEAFF
>17|-|TRBV7-2|TRBJ1-2
CASSFVRTRGQGYGYTF
>15|many|TRBV25-1|TRBJ1-3
CASSADRGHRDTIYF
>15|-|TRBV2|TRBJ2-3
CASNRGLAGRDTQYF
>12|-|TRBV29-1|TRBJ2-1
CSGGERYNEQFF
>15|-|TRBV7-9|TRBJ2-5
CASSLARGTEETQYF
>12|-|TRBV30|TRBJ2-5
CAWSGLAVTQYF
>19|many|TRBV5-1|TRBJ2-1
CASSLLGLAGPPSYNEQFF
>15|-|TRBV6-2/TRBV6-3|TRBJ2-7
CASSYSGTTGYEQYF
>16|-|TRBV7-2|TRBJ2-3
CASSPQRGASTDAQYF
>19|-|TRBV20-1|TRBJ2-3
CSASPLAGGLSRSPDTQYF
>15|few|TRBV20-1|TRBJ1-6
CSATAGGKSSSPLHF
>14|few|TRBV6-5|TRBJ2-2
CASSLRPEGGELFF
>17|many|TRBV20-1|TRBJ2-2
CSAPDFGGRAGTGELFF
>13|few|TRBV28|TRBJ1-2
CASSSAGQAGYTF
>15|-|TRBV6-1|TRBJ2-7
CASSESQGIAYEQYF
>13|many|TRBV6-6|TRBJ2-7
CASNTQTTYEQYF
>16|-|TRBV28|TRBJ2-6
CAARGPTTSGANVLTF
>16|few|TRBV5-1|TRBJ1-4
CASSLAITGTNEKLFF